A selection of T cell receptor beta chains follows, all from one sample in a study of blood T cells in healthy people across ages. Each CDR3 protein is one row after TCRdb ran MiXCR on the 5' RACE reads. The table has some 730,000 distinct CDR3 sequences, approximately 21% seen once. Specimen: blood. These receptors all come from a man in his sixties or seventies in good health. Each CDR3 is given with its conserved first and last residue. D genes are given only for firm matches. Clone size, where shown, is once, few, many, or a class for clones that have expanded.

clone_size | j_call | d_call | v_call | cdr3_nt | cdr3_aa
NA | TRBJ2-7 | NA | TRBV6-5 | TGTGCCACTAAGGGGGGCAGCTTCTACGAGCAGTACTTC | CATKGGSFYEQYF
NA | TRBJ1-6 | NA | TRBV12-3/TRBV12-4 | TGTGCCAGCAGTTTGTACAGGACACCCCTCCACTTT | CASSLYRTPLHF
few | TRBJ1-5 | NA | TRBV18 | TGTGCCAGCTCAGTGGGAAATAGCAATCAGCCCCAGCATTTT | CASSVGNSNQPQHF
NA | TRBJ1-2 | TRBD1 | TRBV5-1 | TGCGCCAGCAGCTTGGAGGGACAGTTGCGCCACTATGGCTACACCTTC | CASSLEGQLRHYGYTF
NA | TRBJ1-1 | NA | TRBV12-3/TRBV12-4 | TGTGCCAGCACCCCAGAGGGCCGCGGGTTTGAAGCTTTCTTT | CASTPEGRGFEAFF
NA | TRBJ1-1 | NA | TRBV7-9 | TGTGCCAGCAGAAGGGGGGTGAACACTGAAGCTTTCTTT | CASRRGVNTEAFF
few | TRBJ1-2 | NA | TRBV12-3/TRBV12-4 | TGTGCCAGCAGTTATCTCAAGGGCTACACCTTC | CASSYLKGYTF
NA | TRBJ1-2 | NA | TRBV9 | TGTGCCAGCAGCGTAGTAGATGGCTACACCTTC | CASSVVDGYTF
NA | TRBJ1-4 | NA | TRBV7-9 | TGTGCCAGCAGTTTATCCGGGGACGGGGATGAAAAACTGTTTTTT | CASSLSGDGDEKLFF
NA | TRBJ2-7 | TRBD1 | TRBV7-2 | TGTGCCAGCAGCCCGATGCCGGGACAGGGTTACGAGCAGTACTTC | CASSPMPGQGYEQYF
NA | TRBJ2-2 | NA | TRBV15 | TGTGCCACCAGCAGAGATGGCCCCACCGGGGAGCTGTTTTTT | CATSRDGPTGELFF
NA | TRBJ2-7 | TRBD1 | TRBV20-1 | TGCAGTGCTAGGACAGGGGGAAACTACGAGCAGTACTTC | CSARTGGNYEQYF
NA | TRBJ1-1 | NA | TRBV3-1 | TGTGCCAGCAGCCAAGCCAGCTACACTGGAGCTTTCTTT | CASSQASYTGAFF
many | TRBJ1-4 | NA | TRBV4-1 | TGCGCCAGCAGCCAAGATAGCGGGAATGAAAAACTGTTTTTT | CASSQDSGNEKLFF
few | TRBJ2-3 | TRBD2 | TRBV7-9 | TGTGCCAGCAGCTTAAGTAGCGGGAGCGCAGATACGCAGTATTTT | CASSLSSGSADTQYF
few | TRBJ2-3 | TRBD2 | TRBV13 | TGTGCCAGCAGCACTAGCGGGGGCCCCTCCACAGATACGCAGTATTTT | CASSTSGGPSTDTQYF
few | TRBJ2-1 | TRBD2 | TRBV5-1 | TGCGCCAGCAGCTCGCTACGGGGGGGCGTCTACAATGAGCAGTCCTTC | CASSSLRGGVYNEQSF
NA | TRBJ2-3 | TRBD1 | TRBV6-5 | TGTGCCAGCAGTTACTCGAGACCGGGACAGGGTCCAGATACGCAGTATTTT | CASSYSRPGQGPDTQYF
few | TRBJ1-2 | NA | TRBV5-6 | TGTGCCAGCAGCTTGTGGACAGAGGCCACATATGGCTACACCTTC | CASSLWTEATYGYTF
NA | TRBJ2-1 | TRBD2 | TRBV4-3 | TGCGCCAGCAGCCCCTGGGACTACCCAAGATACTCCTACAATGAGCAGTTCTTC | CASSPWDYPRYSYNEQFF
NA | TRBJ2-3 | NA | TRBV12-3/TRBV12-4 | TGTGCCAGCGGAGGAATGGTTAGCGCAGATGCGCAGTATTTT | CASGGMVSADAQYF
NA | TRBJ2-3 | TRBD2 | TRBV2 | TGTGCCAGCAGTGAATTTTCCCCCACTAGCGGGGGGGATACGCAGTATTTT | CASSEFSPTSGGDTQYF
few | TRBJ1-4 | TRBD1 | TRBV24-1 | TGTGCCACCGGAACCCACGGGACAGGGGGGAACGAAAAACTGTTTTTT | CATGTHGTGGNEKLFF
once | TRBJ2-2 | TRBD1 | TRBV30 | TGTGCCTGGATAAACGGACAGGGGGCCCTGAACACCGGGGAGCTGTTTTTT | CAWINGQGALNTGELFF
NA | TRBJ1-5 | NA | TRBV7-9 | TGTGCCAGCAGCTTAACGATGTCTGGGGGCTTGCAGCCCCAGCATTTT | CASSLTMSGGLQPQHF
NA | TRBJ2-7 | TRBD2 | TRBV20-1 | TGCAGTGCTAGACTAGCGGGGGGATCCTACGAGCAGTACTTC | CSARLAGGSYEQYF
NA | TRBJ2-3 | TRBD2 | TRBV29-1 | TGCAGCGCTGCGGGGGGCCTTAGCACAGATACGCAGTATTTT | CSAAGGLSTDTQYF
few | TRBJ2-3 | TRBD1 | TRBV12-3/TRBV12-4 | TGTGCCAGCAGTTTAGCGACAGGGAATACGCAGTATTTT | CASSLATGNTQYF
few | TRBJ1-3 | NA | TRBV20-1 | TGCAGTGCTAGAGGGGGCTCTGGAAACACCATATATTTT | CSARGGSGNTIYF
NA | TRBJ1-3 | NA | TRBV12-3/TRBV12-4 | TGTGCCAGCAGACGGACGGTGTACTCTGGAAACACCATATATTTT | CASRRTVYSGNTIYF
few | TRBJ2-1 | TRBD1 | TRBV5-1 | TGCGCCAGCAGCTTACAGGGGGCTGACAATGAGCAGTTCTTC | CASSLQGADNEQFF
many | TRBJ1-1 | NA | TRBV12-3/TRBV12-4 | TGTGCCAGCAGTTTCCAGGGCACTGTGACTGAAGCTTTCTTT | CASSFQGTVTEAFF
NA | TRBJ2-1 | TRBD2 | TRBV20-1 | TGCAGTGCTACCCCAGCGGGGACCTACTACAATGAGCAGTTCTTC | CSATPAGTYYNEQFF
NA | TRBJ2-7 | TRBD1 | TRBV6-1 | TGTGCCAGCAGGGGGACAGACTACGAGCAGTACTTC | CASRGTDYEQYF
many | TRBJ2-3 | NA | TRBV27 | TGCGCCAGCAGCCCGGATTACAGCACAGATACGCAGTATTTT | CASSPDYSTDTQYF
NA | TRBJ2-5 | NA | TRBV7-9 | TGTGCCAGCAGCTCTTCGGGGGTGCGGCTACAAGAGACCCAGTACTTC | CASSSSGVRLQETQYF
NA | TRBJ2-5 | TRBD2 | TRBV12-3/TRBV12-4 | TGTGCCAGCAGTTTTGCCACAGCGGGGGGTACAGAGACCCAGTACTTC | CASSFATAGGTETQYF
NA | TRBJ2-3 | TRBD2 | TRBV3-1 | TGTGCCGGCAGCCAAATAGCGGGGGTCGATACGCAGTATTTT | CAGSQIAGVDTQYF
NA | TRBJ2-1 | TRBD2 | TRBV7-2 | TGTGCCAGCAGCTTAGGCGGGGGGGCACGGAATGAGCAGTTCTTC | CASSLGGGARNEQFF
few | TRBJ2-5 | NA | TRBV6-5 | TGTGCCAGCAGGGCGCCGGGCCAAGAGACCCAGTACTTC | CASRAPGQETQYF
NA | TRBJ2-2 | NA | TRBV6-1 | TGTGCCAGCAGTCCGTTGGGCGTCGGGGAGCTGTTTTTT | CASSPLGVGELFF
NA | TRBJ1-2 | NA | TRBV7-9 | TGTGCCAGCAGCCCCCAAATGGCAAGGGGCTATGGCTACACCTTC | CASSPQMARGYGYTF
few | TRBJ2-7 | NA | TRBV6-2/TRBV6-3 | TGTGCCAGCGAGTTTAGTACCGAGGGAGAGCAGTACTTC | CASEFSTEGEQYF
few | TRBJ2-1 | NA | TRBV5-1 | TGCGCCAGCACCTACCAGCGCCACAATGAGCAGTTCTTC | CASTYQRHNEQFF
few | TRBJ2-1 | TRBD2 | TRBV7-2 | TGTGCCAGCAGCTTGGCTAGCGGCTATTACAATGAGCAGTTCTTC | CASSLASGYYNEQFF
NA | TRBJ2-3 | NA | TRBV7-3 | TGTGCCAGCAGCGGAGGGCCTCGGTCCCCAGATACGCAGTATTTT | CASSGGPRSPDTQYF
few | TRBJ1-3 | NA | TRBV11-3 | TGTGCCAGCAGCTTAGATCAAATCACTGGAAACACCATATATTTT | CASSLDQITGNTIYF
few | TRBJ2-3 | NA | TRBV5-1 | TGCGCCAGCAGCTTGGACGCTCGGGCGCGGGGCACAGATACGCAGTATTTT | CASSLDARARGTDTQYF